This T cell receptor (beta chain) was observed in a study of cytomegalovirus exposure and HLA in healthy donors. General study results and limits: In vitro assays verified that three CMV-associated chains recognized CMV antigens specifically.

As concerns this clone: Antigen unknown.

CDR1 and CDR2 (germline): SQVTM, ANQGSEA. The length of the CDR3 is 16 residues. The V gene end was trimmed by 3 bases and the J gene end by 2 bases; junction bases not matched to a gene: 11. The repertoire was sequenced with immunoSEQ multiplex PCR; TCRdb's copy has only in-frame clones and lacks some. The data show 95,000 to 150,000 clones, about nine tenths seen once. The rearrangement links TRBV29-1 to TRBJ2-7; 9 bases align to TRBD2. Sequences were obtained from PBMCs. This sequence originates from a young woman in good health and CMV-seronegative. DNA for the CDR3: TGCAGCGTTGAGGGAACCGGGACTAGCCGAACCTACGAGCAGTACTTC. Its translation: CSVEGTGTSRTYEQYF.